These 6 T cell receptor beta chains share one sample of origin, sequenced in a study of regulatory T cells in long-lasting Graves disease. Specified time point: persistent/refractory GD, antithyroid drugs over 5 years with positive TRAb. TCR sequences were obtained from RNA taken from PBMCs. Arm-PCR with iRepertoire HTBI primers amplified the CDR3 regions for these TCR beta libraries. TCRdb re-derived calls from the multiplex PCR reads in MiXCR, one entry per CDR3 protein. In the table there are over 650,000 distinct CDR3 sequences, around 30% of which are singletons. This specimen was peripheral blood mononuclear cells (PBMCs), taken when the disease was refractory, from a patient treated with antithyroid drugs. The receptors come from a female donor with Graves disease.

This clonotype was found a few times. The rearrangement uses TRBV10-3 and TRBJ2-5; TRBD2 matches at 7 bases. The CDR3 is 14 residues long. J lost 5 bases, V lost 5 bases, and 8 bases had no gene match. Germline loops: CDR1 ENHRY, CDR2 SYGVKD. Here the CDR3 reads CAISRVGGSETQYF. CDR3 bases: TGTGCCATCAGTCGAGTTGGCGGGAGCGAGACCCAGTACTTC.

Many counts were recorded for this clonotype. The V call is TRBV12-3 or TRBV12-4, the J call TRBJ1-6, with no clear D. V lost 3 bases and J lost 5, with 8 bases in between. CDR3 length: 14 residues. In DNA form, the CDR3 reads TGTGCCAGCAGTTTCTCGGCAGATAATTCACCCCTCCACTTT. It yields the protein CASSFSADNSPLHF.

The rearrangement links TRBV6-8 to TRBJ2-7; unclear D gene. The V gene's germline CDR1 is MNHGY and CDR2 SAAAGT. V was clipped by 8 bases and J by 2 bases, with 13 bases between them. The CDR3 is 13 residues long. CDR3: CASALDGTYEQYF. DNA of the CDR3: TGTGCCAGCGCCCTGGACGGAACCTACGAGCAGTACTTC.

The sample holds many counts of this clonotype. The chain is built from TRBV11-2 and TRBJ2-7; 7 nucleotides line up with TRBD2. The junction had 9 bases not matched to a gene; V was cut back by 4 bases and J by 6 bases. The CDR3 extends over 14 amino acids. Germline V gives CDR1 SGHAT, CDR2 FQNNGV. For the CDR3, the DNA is TGTGCCAGCAGCTCCGCGGGACTAATCGGCGAGCAGTACTTC. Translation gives CASSSAGLIGEQYF.

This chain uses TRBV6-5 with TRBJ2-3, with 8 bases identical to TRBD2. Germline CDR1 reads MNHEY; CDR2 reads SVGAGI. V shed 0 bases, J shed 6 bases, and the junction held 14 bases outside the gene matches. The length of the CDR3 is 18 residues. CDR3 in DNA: TGTGCCAGCAGTTACTCGATAAAACTAGCGGACGCAATCGATACGCAGTATTTT. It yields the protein CASSYSIKLADAIDTQYF.

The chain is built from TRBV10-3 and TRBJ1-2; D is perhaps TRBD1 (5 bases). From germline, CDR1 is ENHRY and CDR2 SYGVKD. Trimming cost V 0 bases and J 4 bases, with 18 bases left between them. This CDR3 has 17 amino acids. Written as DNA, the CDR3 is TGTGCCATCAGTGAGTCGGACCCGGGACTTGGGATCTATGGCTACACCTTC. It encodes CAISESDPGLGIYGYTF.